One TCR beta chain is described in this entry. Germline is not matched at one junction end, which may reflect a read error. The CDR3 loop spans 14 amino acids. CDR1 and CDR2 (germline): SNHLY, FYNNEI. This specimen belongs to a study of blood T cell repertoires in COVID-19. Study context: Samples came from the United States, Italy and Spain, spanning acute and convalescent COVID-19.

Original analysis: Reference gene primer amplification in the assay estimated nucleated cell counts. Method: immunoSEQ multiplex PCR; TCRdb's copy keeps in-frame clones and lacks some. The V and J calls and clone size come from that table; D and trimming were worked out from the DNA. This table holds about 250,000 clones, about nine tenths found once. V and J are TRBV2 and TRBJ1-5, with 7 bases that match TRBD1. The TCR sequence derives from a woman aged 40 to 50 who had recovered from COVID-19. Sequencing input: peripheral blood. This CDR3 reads CASSAGTANQAQHF. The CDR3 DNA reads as TGTGCCAGCAGTGCCGGGACAGCAAATCAGGCCCAGCATTTT.